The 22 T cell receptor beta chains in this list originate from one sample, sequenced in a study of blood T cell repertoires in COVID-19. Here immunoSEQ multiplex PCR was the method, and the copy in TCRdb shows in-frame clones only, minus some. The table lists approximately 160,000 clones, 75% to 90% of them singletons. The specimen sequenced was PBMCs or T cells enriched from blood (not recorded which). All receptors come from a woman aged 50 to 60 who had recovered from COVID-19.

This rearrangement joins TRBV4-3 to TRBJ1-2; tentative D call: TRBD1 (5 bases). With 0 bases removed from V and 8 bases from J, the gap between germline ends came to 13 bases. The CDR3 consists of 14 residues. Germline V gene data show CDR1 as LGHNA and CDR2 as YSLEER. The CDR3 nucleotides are TGCGCCAGCAGCCAAGAGGACACGACTGGGGGCTACACCTTC. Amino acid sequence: CASSQEDTTGGYTF.

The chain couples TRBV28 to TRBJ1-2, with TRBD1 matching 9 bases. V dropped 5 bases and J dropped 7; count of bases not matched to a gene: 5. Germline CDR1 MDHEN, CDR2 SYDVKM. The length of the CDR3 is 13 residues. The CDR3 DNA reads TGTGCCAGCAGTGGGGACAGGGTGGGTGGCTACACCTTC. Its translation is CASSGDRVGGYTF.

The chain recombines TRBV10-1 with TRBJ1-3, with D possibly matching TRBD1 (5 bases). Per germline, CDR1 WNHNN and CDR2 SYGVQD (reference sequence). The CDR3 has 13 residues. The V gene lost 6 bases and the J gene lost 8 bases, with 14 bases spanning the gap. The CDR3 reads CASSPTESDTIYF. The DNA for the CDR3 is TGCGCCAGCAGCCCGACAGAGTCTGACACCATATATTTT.

CDR3 sequence: CASSVGQGASDTQYF. The CDR3 bases are TGTGCCAGCAGTGTTGGACAGGGGGCGTCAGATACGCAGTATTTT. The chain combines TRBV6-4 with TRBJ2-3; 11 bases agree with TRBD1. The CDR3 is 15 residues long. Germline loops: CDR1 MRHNA, CDR2 SNTAGT. V gave up 4 bases and J gave up 4 bases; unmatched junction bases: 4.

The CDR3 DNA reads as TGTGCCAGCAGCCAAGACGGGTACAATCAGCCCCAGCATTTT. The encoded protein is CASSQDGYNQPQHF. The V call is TRBV3-1 (or the pseudogene TRBV3-2), the J call TRBJ1-5; D unresolved. CDR1 is LGHDT, CDR2 YNNKEL, per germline (reference sequence). V lost 0 bases and J 3 bases, leaving 6 bases between the germline ends. The CDR3 is 14 residues long.

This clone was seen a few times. The CDR3 DNA is TGTGCCAGCAGCCCAGGGGAATGGAATTCACCCCTCCACTTT. This gives the protein CASSPGEWNSPLHF. This rearrangement joins TRBV7-9 to TRBJ1-6, with D perhaps TRBD1 (6 bases). V was shortened by 5 bases and J by 7 bases, with 12 bases between the two germline ends. Germline loops: CDR1 SEHNR, CDR2 FQNEAQ (reference sequence). This CDR3 has 14 amino acids. Complete variable domain (other parts from reference TRBV7-9 and TRBJ1-6): DTGVSQNPRHKITKRGQNVTFRCDPISEHNRLYWYRQTLGQGPEFLTYFQNEAQLEKSRLLSDRFSAERPKGSFSTLEIQRTEQGDSAMYLCASSPGEWNSPLHFGNGTRLTVT.

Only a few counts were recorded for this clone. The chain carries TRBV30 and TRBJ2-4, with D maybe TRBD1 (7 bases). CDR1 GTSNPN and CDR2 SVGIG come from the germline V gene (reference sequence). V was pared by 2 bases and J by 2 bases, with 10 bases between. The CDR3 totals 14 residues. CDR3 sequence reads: CAWSPGGTKNIQYF. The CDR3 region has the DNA TGTGCCTGGAGTCCAGGGGGGACCAAAAACATTCAGTACTTC. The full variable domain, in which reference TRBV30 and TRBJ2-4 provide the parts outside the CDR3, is SQTIHQWPATLVQPVGSPLSLECTVEGTSNPNLYWYRQAAGRGLQLLFYSVGIGQISSEVPQNLSASRPQDRQFILSSKKLLLSDSGFYLCAWSPGGTKNIQYFGAGTRLSVL.

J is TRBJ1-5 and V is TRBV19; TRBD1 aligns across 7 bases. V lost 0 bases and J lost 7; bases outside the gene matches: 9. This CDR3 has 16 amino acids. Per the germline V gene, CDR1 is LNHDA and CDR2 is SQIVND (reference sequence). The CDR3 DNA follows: TGTGCCAGTAGTATAGACCTGACAGGGACGAGGCAGCCCCAGCATTTT. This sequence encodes CASSIDLTGTRQPQHF.

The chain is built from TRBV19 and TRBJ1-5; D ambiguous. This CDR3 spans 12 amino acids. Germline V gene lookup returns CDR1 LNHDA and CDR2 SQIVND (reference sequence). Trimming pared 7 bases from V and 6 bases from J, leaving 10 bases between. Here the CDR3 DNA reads TGTGCCAGTAAGGTGGGAGGTCAGCCCCAGCATTTT. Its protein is CASKVGGQPQHF.

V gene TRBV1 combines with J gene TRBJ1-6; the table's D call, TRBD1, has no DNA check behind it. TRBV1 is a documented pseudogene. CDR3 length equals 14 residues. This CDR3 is CTSSRDRKNSPLHF. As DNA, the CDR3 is TGCACCAGCAGTCGGGACAGGAAAAATTCACCCCTCCACTTT.

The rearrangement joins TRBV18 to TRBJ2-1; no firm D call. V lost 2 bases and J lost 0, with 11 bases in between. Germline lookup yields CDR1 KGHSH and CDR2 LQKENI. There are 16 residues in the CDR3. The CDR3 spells CASSPSPTSSYNEQFF. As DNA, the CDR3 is TGTGCCAGCTCACCATCCCCAACGAGCTCCTACAATGAGCAGTTCTTC.

In nucleotides, the CDR3 is TGTGCCAGCAGTTTCGGACAGGGGTTCGCCGGGGAGCTGTTTTTT. Encoded protein: CASSFGQGFAGELFF. The chain recombines TRBV28 with TRBJ2-2; 9 nucleotides agree with TRBD1. V shed 3 bases and J 6 bases; nucleotides not matched to a gene: 5. This CDR3 is built from 15 residues. CDR1 and CDR2 from the germline V gene are MDHEN and SYDVKM.

CDR3 region: CASSEGTSGADTQYF. As DNA, the CDR3 is TGTGCCAGCAGTGAAGGGACTAGCGGGGCAGATACGCAGTATTTT. The J gene is TRBJ2-3, the V gene TRBV6-1; 12 positions agree with TRBD2. Germline V gives CDR1 MNHNS, CDR2 SASEGT. This CDR3 is 15 amino acids long. With V trimmed by 1 base and J by 4 bases, 0 bases remained unmatched.

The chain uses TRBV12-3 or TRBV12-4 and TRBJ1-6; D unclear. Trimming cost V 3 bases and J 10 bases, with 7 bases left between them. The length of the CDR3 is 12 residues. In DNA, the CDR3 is TGTGCCAGCAGTTTGCGGCCCTCACCCCTCCACTTT. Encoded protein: CASSLRPSPLHF.

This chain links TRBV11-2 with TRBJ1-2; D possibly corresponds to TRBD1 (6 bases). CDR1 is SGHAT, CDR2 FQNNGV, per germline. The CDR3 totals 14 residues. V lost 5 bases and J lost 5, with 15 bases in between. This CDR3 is CASSRTALVYGYTF. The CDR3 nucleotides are TGTGCCAGCAGCCGGACAGCCCTAGTTTATGGCTACACCTTC.

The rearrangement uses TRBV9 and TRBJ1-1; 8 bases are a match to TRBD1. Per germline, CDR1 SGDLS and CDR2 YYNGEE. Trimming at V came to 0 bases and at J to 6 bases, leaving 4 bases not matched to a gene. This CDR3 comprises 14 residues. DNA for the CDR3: TGTGCCAGCAGCGTAGCCTCAGGGGGCTCTGAAGCTTTCTTT. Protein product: CASSVASGGSEAFF.

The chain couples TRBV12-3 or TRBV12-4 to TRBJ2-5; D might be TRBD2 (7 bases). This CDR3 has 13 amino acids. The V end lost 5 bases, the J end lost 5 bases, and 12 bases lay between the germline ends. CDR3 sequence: CASSKGGRETQYF. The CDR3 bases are TGTGCCAGCAGTAAGGGGGGGAGGGAGACCCAGTACTTC.

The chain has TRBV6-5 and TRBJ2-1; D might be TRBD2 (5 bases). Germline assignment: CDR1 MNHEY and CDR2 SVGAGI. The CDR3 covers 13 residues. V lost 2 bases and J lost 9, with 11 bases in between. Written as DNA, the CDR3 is TGTGCCAGCAGTTACCCGGGCCGGGGTGAGCAGTTCTTC. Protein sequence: CASSYPGRGEQFF.

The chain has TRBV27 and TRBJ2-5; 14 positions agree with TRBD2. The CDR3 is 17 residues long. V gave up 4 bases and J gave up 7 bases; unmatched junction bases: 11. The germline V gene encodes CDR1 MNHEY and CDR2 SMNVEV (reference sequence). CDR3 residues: CASSSPGLAGGIGTQYF. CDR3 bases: TGTGCCAGCAGTTCCCCAGGACTAGCGGGAGGTATAGGGACCCAGTACTTC.

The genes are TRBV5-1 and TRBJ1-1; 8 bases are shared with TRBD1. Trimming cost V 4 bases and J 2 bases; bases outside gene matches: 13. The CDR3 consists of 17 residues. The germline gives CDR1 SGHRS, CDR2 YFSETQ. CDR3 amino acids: CASSARDRSTRNTEAFF. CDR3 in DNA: TGCGCCAGCAGCGCCCGGGACAGGTCAACAAGAAACACTGAAGCTTTCTTT.

The CDR3 sequence is CASSPLFRNYGYTF. DNA of the CDR3: TGTGCCAGCAGCCCCTTATTTCGTAACTATGGCTACACCTTC. This chain links TRBV14 with TRBJ1-2; D unclear. Germline CDR1 SGHDN, CDR2 FVKESK. V lost 4 bases, J lost 1 base, and 10 bases lay in between. This CDR3 contains 14 residues.

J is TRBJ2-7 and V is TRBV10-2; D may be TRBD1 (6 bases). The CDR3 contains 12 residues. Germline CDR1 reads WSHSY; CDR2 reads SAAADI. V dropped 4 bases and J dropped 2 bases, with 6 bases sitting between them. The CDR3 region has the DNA TGCGCCAGCAGTGGACAGGCCTACGAGCAGTACGTC. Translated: CASSGQAYEQYV.